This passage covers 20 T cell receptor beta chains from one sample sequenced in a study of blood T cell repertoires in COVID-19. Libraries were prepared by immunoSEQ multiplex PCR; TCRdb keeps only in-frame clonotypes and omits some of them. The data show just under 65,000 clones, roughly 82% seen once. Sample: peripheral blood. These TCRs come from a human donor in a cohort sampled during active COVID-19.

The CDR3 loop reads CASAPGTSGPGPVYEQYF. CDR3 DNA sequence: TGTGCCAGTGCTCCCGGGACTAGCGGGCCAGGGCCCGTGTACGAGCAGTACTTC. The rearrangement uses TRBV19 and TRBJ2-7, with TRBD2 matching 12 bases. Germline-derived CDR1 and CDR2 are LNHDA and SQIVND (reference sequence). V was pared by 8 bases and J by 4 bases, with 18 bases of the junction left unmatched. The CDR3 is made up of 18 amino acids.

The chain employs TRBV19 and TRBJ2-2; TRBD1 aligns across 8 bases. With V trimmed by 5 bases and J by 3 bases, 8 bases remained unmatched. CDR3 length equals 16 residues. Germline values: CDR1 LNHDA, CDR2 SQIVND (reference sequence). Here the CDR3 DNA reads TGTGCCAGTAGTGTAAGACAGGGGCTAGACACCGGGGAGCTGTTTTTT. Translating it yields CASSVRQGLDTGELFF.

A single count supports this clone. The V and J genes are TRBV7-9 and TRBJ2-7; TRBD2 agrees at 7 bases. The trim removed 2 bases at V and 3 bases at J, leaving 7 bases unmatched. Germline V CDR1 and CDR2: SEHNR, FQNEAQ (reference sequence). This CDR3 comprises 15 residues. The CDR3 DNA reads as TGTGCCAGCAGCTTATCCGGGACTACTAACTACGAGCAGTACTTC. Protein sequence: CASSLSGTTNYEQYF.

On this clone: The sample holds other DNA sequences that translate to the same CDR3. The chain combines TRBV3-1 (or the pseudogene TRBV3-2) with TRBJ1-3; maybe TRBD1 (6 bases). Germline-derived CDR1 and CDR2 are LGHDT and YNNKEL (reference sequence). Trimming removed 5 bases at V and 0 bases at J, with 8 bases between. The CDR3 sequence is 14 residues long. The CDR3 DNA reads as TGTGCCAGCAGCGGGGGCTTCTCTGGAAACACCATATATTTT. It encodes CASSGGFSGNTIYF.

CDR3 sequence reads: CASSPGGQGTTEAFF. The CDR3 DNA is TGTGCCAGCAGCCCCGGCGGACAGGGCACCACTGAAGCTTTCTTT. The J gene is TRBJ1-1, the V gene TRBV28; TRBD1 matches at 8 bases. The CDR3 contains 15 residues. Germline V gene sequence: CDR1 MDHEN, CDR2 SYDVKM. After removal of 6 bases from V and 4 bases from J, the junction contained 10 bases not matched to a gene.

CDR3 DNA sequence: TGTGCCAGCAGCCTGAGACTAGCGGGGTTTAATGAGCAGTTCTTC. Protein product: CASSLRLAGFNEQFF. The V call is TRBV6-5, the J call TRBJ2-1, with TRBD2 identical over 11 bases. The V gene's germline CDR1 is MNHEY and CDR2 SVGAGI. The V gene end was trimmed by 6 bases and the J gene end by 7 bases; junction bases not matched to a gene: 8. The CDR3 has 15 residues.

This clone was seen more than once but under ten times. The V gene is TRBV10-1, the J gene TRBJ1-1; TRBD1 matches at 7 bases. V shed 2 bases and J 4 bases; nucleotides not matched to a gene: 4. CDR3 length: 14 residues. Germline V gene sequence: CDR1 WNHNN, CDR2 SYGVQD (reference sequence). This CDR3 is CASSEHAGGTEAFF. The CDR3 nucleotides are TGCGCCAGCAGTGAGCACGCAGGGGGCACTGAAGCTTTCTTT.

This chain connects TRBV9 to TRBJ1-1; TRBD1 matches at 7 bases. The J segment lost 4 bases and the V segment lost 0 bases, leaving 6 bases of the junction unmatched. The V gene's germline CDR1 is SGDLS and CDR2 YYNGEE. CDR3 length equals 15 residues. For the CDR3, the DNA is TGTGCCAGCAGCGTAGCTACAGGGGTGGGCACTGAAGCTTTCTTT. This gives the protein CASSVATGVGTEAFF.

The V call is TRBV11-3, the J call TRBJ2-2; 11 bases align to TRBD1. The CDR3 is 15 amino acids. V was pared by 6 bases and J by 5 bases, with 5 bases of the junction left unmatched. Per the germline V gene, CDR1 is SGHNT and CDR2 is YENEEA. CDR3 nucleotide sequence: TGTGCCAGCAGTTACGGACAGGGGGCGACCGGGGAGCTGTTTTTT. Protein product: CASSYGQGATGELFF.

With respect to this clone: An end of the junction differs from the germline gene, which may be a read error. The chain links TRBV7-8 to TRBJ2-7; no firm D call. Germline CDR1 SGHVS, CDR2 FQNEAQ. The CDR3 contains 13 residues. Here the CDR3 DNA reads TGTGCCAGCACCTTAAGAACCGTCGGGGAGCAGTACTTC. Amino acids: CASTLRTVGEQYF. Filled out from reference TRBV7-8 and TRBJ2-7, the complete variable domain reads GAGVSQSPRYKVAKRGQDVALRCDPISGHVSLFWYQQALGQGPEFLTYFQNEAQLDKSGLPSDRFFAERPEGSVSTLKIQRTQQEDSAVYLCASTLRTVGEQYFGPGTRLTVT.

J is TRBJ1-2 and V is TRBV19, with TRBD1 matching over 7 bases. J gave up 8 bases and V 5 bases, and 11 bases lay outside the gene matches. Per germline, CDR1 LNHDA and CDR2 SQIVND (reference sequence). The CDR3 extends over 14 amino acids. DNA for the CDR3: TGTGCCAGTAGTGACACCGGGACAGCAGTCGGCTACACCTTC. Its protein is CASSDTGTAVGYTF.

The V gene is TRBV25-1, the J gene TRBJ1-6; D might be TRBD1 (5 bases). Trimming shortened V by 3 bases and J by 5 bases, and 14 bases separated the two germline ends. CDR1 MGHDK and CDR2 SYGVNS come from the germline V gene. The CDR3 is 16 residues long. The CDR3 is CASSESWGSNNSPLHF. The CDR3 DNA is TGTGCCAGCAGTGAGTCTTGGGGCTCTAATAATTCACCCCTCCACTTT.

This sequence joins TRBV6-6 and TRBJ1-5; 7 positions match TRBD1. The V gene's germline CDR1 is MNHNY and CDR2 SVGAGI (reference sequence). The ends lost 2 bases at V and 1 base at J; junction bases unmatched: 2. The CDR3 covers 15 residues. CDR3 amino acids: CASSYRDRSNQPQHF. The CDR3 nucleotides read TGTGCCAGCAGTTACCGGGACAGAAGCAATCAGCCCCAGCATTTT.

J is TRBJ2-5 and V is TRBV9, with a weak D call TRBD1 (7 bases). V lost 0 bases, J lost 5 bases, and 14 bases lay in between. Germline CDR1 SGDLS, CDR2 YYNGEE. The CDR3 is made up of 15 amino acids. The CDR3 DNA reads TGTGCCAGCAGCGTAGTTGGCAGGGGGGCTGAGACCCAGTACTTC. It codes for CASSVVGRGAETQYF.

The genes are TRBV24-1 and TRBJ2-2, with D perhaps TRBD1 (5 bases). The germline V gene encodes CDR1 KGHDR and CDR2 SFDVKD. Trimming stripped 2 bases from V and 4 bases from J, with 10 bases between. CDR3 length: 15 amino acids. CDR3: CATSDWQGGTGELFF. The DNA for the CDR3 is TGTGCCACCAGTGATTGGCAGGGTGGCACCGGGGAGCTGTTTTTT.

CDR3 region: CASSREQGAHSAFF. The CDR3 nucleotides read TGTGCCAGCAGCCGAGAACAGGGGGCTCATTCGGCTTTCTTT. The chain employs TRBV4-2 and TRBJ1-1, with 9 bases lining up with TRBD1. This CDR3 contains 14 residues. Germline lookup yields CDR1 LGHNA and CDR2 YNFKEQ. Losses at the gene ends were 4 bases for V and 11 bases for J; bases not matched to a gene: 11.

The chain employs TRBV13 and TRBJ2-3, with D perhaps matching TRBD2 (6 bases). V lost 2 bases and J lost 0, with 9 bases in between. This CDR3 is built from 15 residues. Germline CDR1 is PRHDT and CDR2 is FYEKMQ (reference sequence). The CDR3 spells CASSLWRGSTDTQYF. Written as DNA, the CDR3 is TGTGCCAGCAGCTTATGGCGGGGTAGCACAGATACGCAGTATTTT.

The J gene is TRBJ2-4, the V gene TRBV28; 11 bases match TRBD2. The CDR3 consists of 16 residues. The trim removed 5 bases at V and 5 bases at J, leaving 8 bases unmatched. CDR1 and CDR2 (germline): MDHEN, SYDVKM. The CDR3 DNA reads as TGTGCCAGCAGTATTAGCGGGGGGGGAATGGAAAACATTCAGTACTTC. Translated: CASSISGGGMENIQYF.

The CDR3 DNA follows: TGTGCCAGCAGCTTAGGCCCAGCTAACTATGGCTACACCTTC. It yields the protein CASSLGPANYGYTF. V is TRBV7-8 and J is TRBJ1-2; D remains unclear. The CDR3 loop spans 14 amino acids. With 1 base removed from V and 0 bases from J, the gap between germline ends came to 6 bases. Germline values: CDR1 SGHVS, CDR2 FQNEAQ.

In DNA, the CDR3 is TGTGCCAGCAGCTTAGATACGACAGACACTGAAGCTTTCTTT. Protein product: CASSLDTTDTEAFF. J is TRBJ1-1 and V is TRBV7-9; perhaps TRBD1 as D (5 bases). With 1 base removed from V and 3 bases from J, the gap between germline ends came to 9 bases. The length of the CDR3 is 14 residues. The germline CDR1 and CDR2 sequences are SEHNR and FQNEAQ (reference sequence).